Listed below are T cell receptor beta chains from one sample, sequenced in a study of shared clonotypes between healthy human individuals. Generated by immunoSEQ multiplex PCR, the TCRdb table keeps only in-frame clones and is missing some. The sample records about 480,000 clones, around 74% being singletons. Source material: PBMCs. These receptors were taken from a middle-aged woman in good health. Some clones in this sample may be carry-over from other donors' samples. Each CDR3 is given with its conserved first and last residue. D genes are given only for firm matches. The size field is filled for only some rows; it gives once, few, many or a size class.

abundance | d_gene | j_gene | v_gene | CDR3aa | CDR3nt
- | - | TRBJ2-2 | TRBV4-3 | CASSQELGGGYGELFF | TGCGCCAGCAGCCAAGAATTGGGGGGTGGGTACGGGGAGCTGTTTTTT
- | - | TRBJ2-6 | TRBV7-3 | CASSSRGSGANVLTF | TGTGCCAGCAGCTCCCGGGGCTCTGGGGCCAACGTCCTGACTTTC
- | TRBD2 | TRBJ2-1 | TRBV7-2 | CASSPRLAGSNEQFF | TGTGCCAGCAGCCCAAGACTAGCGGGGTCCAATGAGCAGTTCTTC
- | TRBD1 | TRBJ1-5 | TRBV30 | CAWSVQRRQGRFPQPQHF | TGTGCCTGGAGTGTACAACGTCGACAGGGAAGGTTCCCTCAGCCCCAGCATTTT
- | - | TRBJ2-7 | TRBV7-2 | CASANLGVYEQYF | TGTGCCAGCGCCAACCTGGGCGTTTACGAGCAGTACTTC
- | TRBD1 | TRBJ1-2 | TRBV6-4 | CASRKTGGTGYTF | TGTGCCAGCAGGAAAACAGGGGGTACTGGCTACACCTTC
- | TRBD1 | TRBJ1-2 | TRBV5-1 | CASSWDRNYGYTF | TGCGCCAGCAGCTGGGACAGAAACTATGGCTACACCTTC
few | - | TRBJ2-2 | TRBV7-3 | CASSLGRGTGELFF | TGTGCCAGCAGCTTGGGCAGGGGCACCGGGGAGCTGTTTTTT
- | - | TRBJ2-5 | TRBV1 | CTSSHVGPQETQYF | TGCACCAGCAGCCACGTTGGCCCGCAAGAGACCCAGTACTTC
- | TRBD1 | TRBJ1-5 | TRBV28 | CAGQVGMGNQPQHF | TGTGCCGGACAGGTTGGTATGGGAAATCAGCCCCAGCATTTT
- | - | TRBJ2-3 | TRBV5-1 | CASSLVGGEFTDTQYF | TGCGCCAGCAGCTTGGTTGGGGGAGAATTCACAGATACGCAGTATTTT
many | - | TRBJ1-5 | TRBV19 | CASSIVYRRGNQPQHF | TGTGCCAGTAGTATCGTATACCGCCGGGGCAATCAGCCCCAGCATTTT
few | TRBD1 | TRBJ2-7 | TRBV7-6 | CASSLLTGGGEQYF | TGTGCCAGCAGCTTACTGACAGGGGGGGGCGAGCAGTACTTC
- | - | TRBJ2-5 | TRBV5-1 | CASSLGGRWGETQYF | TGCGCCAGCAGCTTGGGCGGACGGTGGGGAGAGACCCAGTACTTC
- | TRBD1 | TRBJ1-2 | TRBV19 | CASSTQGASSGYTF | TGTGCCAGTAGCACACAGGGGGCGTCGAGTGGCTACACCTTC
- | - | TRBJ2-7 | TRBV7-8 | CASSLDLQGGYEQYF | TGTGCCAGCAGCTTAGATCTACAGGGCGGCTACGAGCAGTACTTC
- | TRBD1 | TRBJ2-1 | TRBV5-4 | CASSLEGQGFYNEQFF | TGTGCCAGCAGCTTGGAGGGACAGGGCTTTTACAATGAGCAGTTCTTC
- | - | TRBJ2-3 | TRBV5-1 | CASSSQGHTDTQYF | TGCGCCAGCAGCTCTCAGGGTCACACAGATACGCAGTATTTT
- | - | TRBJ2-7 | TRBV29-1 | CSVEGARGVYEQYF | TGCAGCGTTGAAGGGGCCAGGGGAGTATACGAGCAGTACTTC
once | - | TRBJ1-5 | TRBV28 | CASRNYGQRVAQPQHF | TGTGCCAGCAGAAATTACGGACAGAGGGTTGCTCAGCCCCAGCATTTT
once | TRBD2 | TRBJ2-1 | TRBV7-3 | CASSQTSGRASEQFF | TGTGCCAGCAGTCAGACTAGCGGGAGGGCCAGTGAGCAGTTCTTC
- | - | TRBJ2-7 | TRBV7-2 | CASSRGHLPSYEQYF | TGTGCCAGCAGCCGTGGACACCTACCCTCCTACGAGCAGTACTTC
- | - | TRBJ2-1 | TRBV4-2 | CASSQAGPNNEQFF | TGTGCCAGCAGCCAAGCCGGGCCCAACAATGAGCAGTTCTTC
- | - | TRBJ2-3 | TRBV9 | CASSVDPATSTDTQYF | TGTGCCAGCAGCGTCGACCCAGCAACTAGCACAGATACGCAGTATTTT
- | TRBD2 | TRBJ2-1 | TRBV25-1 | CASRIAGNSYNEQFF | TGTGCCAGCAGGATAGCGGGTAACTCCTACAATGAGCAGTTCTTC
- | - | TRBJ2-3 | TRBV5-4 | CASRIGGQVSLYF | TGTGCCAGCCGTATAGGGGGTCAGGTCAGCTTGTATTTT